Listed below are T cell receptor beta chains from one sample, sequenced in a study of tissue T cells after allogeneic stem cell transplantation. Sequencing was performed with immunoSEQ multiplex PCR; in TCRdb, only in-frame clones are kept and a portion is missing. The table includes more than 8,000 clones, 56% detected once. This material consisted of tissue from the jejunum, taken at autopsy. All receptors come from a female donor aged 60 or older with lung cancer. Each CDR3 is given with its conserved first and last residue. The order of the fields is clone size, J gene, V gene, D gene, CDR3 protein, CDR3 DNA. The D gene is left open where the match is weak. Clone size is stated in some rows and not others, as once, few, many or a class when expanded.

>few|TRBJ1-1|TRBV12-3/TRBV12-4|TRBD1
CASSNRGHTEAFF
TGTGCCAGCAGCAACAGGGGACACACTGAAGCTTTCTTT
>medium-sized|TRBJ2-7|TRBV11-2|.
CASSLQFSSYEQYF
TGTGCCAGCAGCTTACAGTTTAGCTCCTACGAGCAGTACTTC
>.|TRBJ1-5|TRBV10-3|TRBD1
CAISNDRDGNQPQHF
TGTGCCATCAGTAACGACAGGGACGGCAATCAGCCCCAGCATTTT
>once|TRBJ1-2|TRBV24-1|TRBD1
CATSRDSGYYGYTF
TGTGCCACCAGCCGGGACAGCGGTTACTATGGCTACACCTTC
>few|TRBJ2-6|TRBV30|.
CALDSSGANVLTF
TGTGCCTTAGACTCCTCTGGGGCCAACGTCCTGACTTTC
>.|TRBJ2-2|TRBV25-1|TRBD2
CASSLQTSGRGTGELFF
TGTGCCAGCAGCCTCCAAACTAGCGGGAGAGGAACCGGGGAGCTGTTTTTT
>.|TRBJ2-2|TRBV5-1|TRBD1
CASSPDGQGGTGELFF
TGCGCCAGCAGCCCTGATGGACAGGGCGGCACCGGGGAGCTGTTTTTT
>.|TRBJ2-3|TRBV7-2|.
CASSSLGVWQYF
TGTGCCAGCAGCTCCCTCGGGGTGTGGCAGTATTTT
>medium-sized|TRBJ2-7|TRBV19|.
CASSPDRAYEQYF
TGTGCCAGTAGTCCAGACAGAGCCTACGAGCAGTACTTC
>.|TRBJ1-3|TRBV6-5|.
CASMRDSGNTIYF
TGTGCCAGCATGCGGGACTCTGGAAACACCATATATTTT
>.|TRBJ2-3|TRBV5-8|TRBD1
CASSRGQATDTQYF
TGTGCCAGCAGCCGGGGACAGGCCACAGATACGCAGTATTTT
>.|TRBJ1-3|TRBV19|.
CASSIGRNSGNTIYF
TGTGCCAGTAGTATAGGACGGAACTCTGGAAACACCATATATTTT
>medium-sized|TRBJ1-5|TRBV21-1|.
CASSRGDFNQPQHF
TGTGCCAGCAGCAGGGGAGATTTCAATCAGCCCCAGCATTTT
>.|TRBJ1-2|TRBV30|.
CAWVLEGYGYTF
TGTGCCTGGGTCTTGGAAGGCTATGGCTACACCTTC
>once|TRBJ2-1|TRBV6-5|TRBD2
CASSSTWAGGNNEQFF
TGTGCCAGCAGTTCCACTTGGGCGGGGGGCAACAATGAGCAGTTCTTC
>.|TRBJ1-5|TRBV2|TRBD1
CASSGQGGNQPQHF
TGTGCCAGCAGTGGACAGGGAGGGAACCAGCCCCAGCATTTT
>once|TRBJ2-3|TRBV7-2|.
CASSLMNTQYF
TGTGCCAGCAGCTTAATGAATACGCAGTATTTT
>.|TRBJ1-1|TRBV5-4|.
CASSLVRGVTEAFF
TGTGCCAGCAGCTTGGTGCGCGGGGTGACTGAAGCTTTCTTT
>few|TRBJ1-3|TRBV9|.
CASSVDVRTGNTIYF
TGTGCCAGCAGCGTAGATGTCAGAACTGGAAACACCATATATTTT
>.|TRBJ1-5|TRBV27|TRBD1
CASSSTTGFYSNQPQHF
TGTGCCAGCAGTTCCACGACAGGGTTTTATAGCAATCAGCCCCAGCATTTT
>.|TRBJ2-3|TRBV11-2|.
CASSFRDPPADTQYF
TGTGCCAGCAGCTTCCGGGACCCCCCTGCAGATACGCAGTATTTT
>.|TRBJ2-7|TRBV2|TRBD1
CASTADRGASHEQYF
TGTGCCAGCACCGCGGACAGGGGCGCATCCCACGAGCAGTACTTC
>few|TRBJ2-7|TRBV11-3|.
CASSLRQYF
TGTGCCAGCAGCTTAAGACAGTACTTC
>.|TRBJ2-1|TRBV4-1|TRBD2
CASSQGGTRTTNEQFF
TGCGCCAGCAGCCAAGGAGGGACTAGGACCACCAATGAGCAGTTCTTC
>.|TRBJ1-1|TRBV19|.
CASSIPGAMNTEAFF
TGTGCCAGTAGTATACCGGGGGCAATGAACACTGAAGCTTTCTTT
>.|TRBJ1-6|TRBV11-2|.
CASSYRAANSPLHF
TGTGCCAGCAGCTACCGGGCCGCAAATTCACCCCTCCACTTT
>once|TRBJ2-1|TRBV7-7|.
CASSLGRGSLFNEQFF
TGTGCTAGCAGCTTAGGGAGGGGGAGCCTCTTCAATGAGCAGTTCTTC
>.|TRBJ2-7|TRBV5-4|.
CASSGGGRVYEQYF
TGTGCCAGCAGCGGAGGGGGCAGAGTGTACGAGCAGTACTTC
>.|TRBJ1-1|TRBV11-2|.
CASSLRGGGTEAFF
TGTGCCAGCAGCTTAAGGGGGGGCGGGACTGAAGCTTTCTTT
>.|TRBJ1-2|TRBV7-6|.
CASSPSTQGPYGYTF
TGTGCCAGCAGCCCAAGCACACAGGGCCCCTATGGCTACACCTTC
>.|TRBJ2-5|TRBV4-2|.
CASSQGLVTQETQYF
TGTGCCAGCAGCCAAGGCCTGGTGACTCAAGAGACCCAGTACTTC
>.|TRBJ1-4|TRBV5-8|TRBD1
CASSFGTGNEKLFF
TGTGCCAGCAGCTTCGGGACAGGGAATGAAAAACTGTTTTTT
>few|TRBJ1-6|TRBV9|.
CASSVSERSNSPLHF
TGTGCCAGCAGCGTCTCCGAAAGGTCCAATTCACCCCTCCACTTT
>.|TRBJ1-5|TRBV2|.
CASSEWLGSNQPQHF
TGTGCCAGCAGTGAATGGTTAGGTAGCAATCAGCCCCAGCATTTT
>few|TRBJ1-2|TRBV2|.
CASSEYGTGGYTF
TGTGCCAGCAGTGAATATGGTACCGGTGGCTACACCTTC
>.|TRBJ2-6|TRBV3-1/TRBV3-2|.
CASCLGGGANVLTF
TGTGCCAGCTGCCTGGGGGGTGGGGCCAACGTCCTGACTTTC
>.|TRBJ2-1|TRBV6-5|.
CASSYVDRNDEQFF
TGTGCCAGCAGTTACGTAGACAGGAACGATGAGCAGTTCTTC
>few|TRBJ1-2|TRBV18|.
CASSKTEGYGYTF
TGTGCCAGCTCAAAAACAGAAGGCTATGGCTACACCTTC
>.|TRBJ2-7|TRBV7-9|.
CASSSTRSEQYF
TGTGCCAGCAGCTCGACACGTAGCGAGCAGTACTTC
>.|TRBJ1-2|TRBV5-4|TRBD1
CASSLAAGGSYGYTF
TGTGCCAGCAGCTTGGCTGCAGGGGGCAGCTATGGCTACACCTTC
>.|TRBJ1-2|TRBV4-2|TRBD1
CASSQGDRAFYGYTF
TGTGCCAGCAGCCAAGGTGACAGGGCGTTCTATGGCTACACCTTC